This TCR beta chain came from a study of CD8+ T cells in alopecia areata listed by TCRdb under 2018. Study-wide context: The treated patients took part in an open-label pilot trial in which moderate-to-severe alopecia areata was treated with oral tofacitinib at 5 to 10 mg twice daily. Amplification of TCRbeta CDR3 regions was done by immunoSEQ multiplex PCR using 35 Vbeta forward primers and 13 Jbeta reverse primers. In both human patients and the C3H/HeJ mouse model, the study applied high-throughput TCRbeta sequencing to look at T cell clonal expansion in alopecia areata. Biopsies were taken from tofacitinib-treated patients at baseline and again at 4 and 24 weeks into treatment, and several of those patients also had a later scalp biopsy. RNA was obtained with the PAXgene miRNA kit for fixed scalp, the miRNeasy kit for PBMCs, and the RNeasy kit for mouse skin. For the treated patients, the SALT score, which quantifies what percentage of scalp surface area is affected, served as the measure of disease severity. Patients stayed on tofacitinib for 6 to 18 months and then had 6 months of follow-up off drug so that delayed response and recurrence could be assessed. Scalp clonality was compared across normal scalp (n=4), patchy alopecia areata scalp (n=8), and alopecia totalis/universalis scalp (n=8). On the human side, TCRbeta sequencing was run on scalp tissue and on sorted CD4+ and CD8+ peripheral blood T cells from healthy controls and from alopecia areata patients with either patchy or totalis/universalis disease. Points the paper makes about the study in general: Because the treated cohort was small and included a single nonresponder, larger studies are needed to assess links between baseline CD8+ expansion and response. Shared TCR sequences between patients were less evident than in mice, which may be partly attributable to HLA diversity in the patient population. Lesional scalp, especially in alopecia totalis/universalis, showed higher clonality and more expanded CD8+ clones than normal scalp, suggesting antigenic drive. Tofacitinib significantly lowered scalp clonality and the number of expanded CD8+ clones among the top 100 scalp clones. Resident alphabeta T cells in normal human skin are also sequenced, complicating scalp TCR repertoire analysis, unlike mouse skin dominated by gammadelta T cells. Many expanded lesional clones persisted in scalp and blood during tofacitinib treatment, which may partly explain relapse after stopping treatment.

The treatment or condition label, read with the paper, signifies: oral pan-JAK inhibitor, 5-10 mg twice daily. From alopecia areata patients, peripheral blood was collected along with lesional scalp punch biopsies. PBMCs were separated by density centrifugation and stained for CD3, CD4 and CD8, after which CD4+ and CD8+ T cells were sorted on a FACSAria. Remarks on this clone: This clone's antigen is unknown. One base away there is no much larger clone; base qualities are not given.

Library construction relied on the immunoSEQ multiplex PCR assay. For TCR sequencing, RNA was extracted from every sample and reverse transcribed into cDNA to serve as template. First-strand cDNA was synthesized with SuperScript III using a 2:1 mix of oligo-dT and random hexamers. Amplification bias was assessed with a synthetic immune receptor repertoire, and residual bias was removed computationally. On the authors' methods: Raw reads were preprocessed for error removal, and CDR3 was defined according to IMGT conventions as running from the conserved cysteine to phenylalanine. Clonality was computed by normalizing Shannon entropy by log2 of the number of productive unique TCRs and subtracting the result from 1. Whether each scalp clone was CD4 or CD8 was inferred by checking scalp TCRbeta sequences against the CD4 and CD8 repertoires from sorted blood. Entries here come from immuneACCESS through TCRdb and include only in-frame sequences with V and J called. Some clones fail to appear in such tables; in the studies checked, an unresolved V gene covers under half of the shortfall, and the cause of the remainder is unknown. V and J calls and clone size are those listed in that table; D and trimming were worked out from the DNA. This sample holds more than 90,000 clones; 50% to 60% were observed only once. The top ten clones comprise about a sixth of the sample.

The CDR3 covers 14 residues, taking in both the cysteine and the phenylalanine. The sequence is cut down to CDR3 DNA, 42 bases in frame from base 1. CDR1 and CDR2 are read off the germline V gene as MRHNA and SNTAGT. V loses 7 bases, J loses 2 bases, and the germline ends lie 13 bases apart. This sequence originates from a human donor with alopecia areata. The sample consisted of CD8+ T cells sorted from blood, taken at approximately week 55, from a patient treated with tofacitinib. The chain is made from TRBV6-4 and TRBJ2-3, and TRBD2 may be the D gene, going by 6 matching bases. CDR3 loop: CASTGGENTDTQYF. In nucleotides, the sequence is TGTGCCAGCACTGGCGGGGAAAACACAGATACGCAGTATTTT.